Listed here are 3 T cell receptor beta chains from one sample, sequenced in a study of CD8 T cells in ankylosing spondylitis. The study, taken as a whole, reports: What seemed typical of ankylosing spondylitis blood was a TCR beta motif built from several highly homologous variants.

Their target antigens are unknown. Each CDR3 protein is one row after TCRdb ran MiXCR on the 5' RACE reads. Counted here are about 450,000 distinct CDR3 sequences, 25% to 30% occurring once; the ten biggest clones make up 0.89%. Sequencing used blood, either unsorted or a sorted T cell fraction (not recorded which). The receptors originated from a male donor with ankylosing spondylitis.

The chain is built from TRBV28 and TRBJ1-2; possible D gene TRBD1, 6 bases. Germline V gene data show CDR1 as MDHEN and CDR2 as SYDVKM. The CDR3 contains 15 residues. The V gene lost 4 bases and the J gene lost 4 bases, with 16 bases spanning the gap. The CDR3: CASSSPEGGGYGYTF. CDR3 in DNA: TGTGCCAGCAGTTCCCCCGAGGGAGGGGGCTATGGCTACACCTTC.

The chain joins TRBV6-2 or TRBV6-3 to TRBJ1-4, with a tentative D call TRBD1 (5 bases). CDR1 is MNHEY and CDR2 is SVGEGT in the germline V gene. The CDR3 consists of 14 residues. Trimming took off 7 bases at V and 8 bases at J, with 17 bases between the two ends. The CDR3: CASNAGTGEEKLFF. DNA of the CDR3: TGTGCCAGCAACGCCGGGACGGGGGAAGAAAAACTGTTTTTT.

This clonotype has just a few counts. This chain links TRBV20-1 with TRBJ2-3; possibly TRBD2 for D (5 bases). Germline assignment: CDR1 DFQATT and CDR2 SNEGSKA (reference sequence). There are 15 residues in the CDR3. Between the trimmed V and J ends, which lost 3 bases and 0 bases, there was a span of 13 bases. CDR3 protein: CSARMTTVSTDTQYF. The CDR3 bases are TGCAGTGCTAGGATGACTACTGTTAGCACAGATACGCAGTATTTT.